A single sample gave rise to the 15 T cell receptor beta chains below, sequenced in a study of CD8 T cells in ankylosing spondylitis. TCRdb reprocessed the 5' RACE reads via MiXCR and lists one record per CDR3 protein. The data contain just over 350,000 distinct CDR3 sequences, 20% to 25% of them singletons. The sequenced sample consisted of blood, either unsorted or a sorted T cell fraction (not recorded which). The receptors stem from a male donor with ankylosing spondylitis or in good health (not recorded which).

This clonotype was counted ten times or more. The chain uses TRBV24-1 and TRBJ2-1; D may be TRBD1 (5 bases). Germline V CDR1 and CDR2: KGHDR, SFDVKD. This CDR3 contains 16 residues. The V and J ends lost 0 bases and 6 bases respectively, with 14 bases between them. The CDR3 here is CATSDLRSGLGNEQFF. The CDR3 DNA reads as TGTGCCACCAGTGATTTGCGATCAGGGCTGGGCAATGAGCAGTTCTTC.

This chain joins TRBV12-3 or TRBV12-4 and TRBJ2-1; 9 nucleotides match TRBD1. V lost 7 bases and J lost 6; bases outside the gene matches: 10. CDR3 length: 15 amino acids. The CDR3 reads CASTSPGQGFNEQFF. CDR3 sequence (DNA): TGTGCCAGCACCTCACCGGGACAGGGATTCAATGAGCAGTTCTTC.

This clonotype was seen only a few times. The genes are TRBV12-3 or TRBV12-4 and TRBJ1-4; maybe TRBD1 (5 bases). With 5 bases removed from V and 8 bases from J, the gap between germline ends came to 12 bases. This CDR3 is built from 13 residues. For the CDR3, the DNA is TGTGCCAGCAGTGGGGGAGCAAGGGAAAAACTGTTTTTT. This translates into CASSGGAREKLFF.

The table lists this clonotype with a few counts. The chain combines TRBV29-1 with TRBJ2-2; 8 bases agree with TRBD1. CDR1 and CDR2 (germline): SQVTM, ANQGSEA. Trimming at V came to 3 bases and at J to 4 bases, leaving 1 base not matched to a gene. The length of the CDR3 is 13 residues. The CDR3 bases are TGCAGCGTTGACAGGGGGCTCACCGGGGAGCTGTTTTTT. Encoded protein: CSVDRGLTGELFF.

The rearrangement uses TRBV23-1 and TRBJ2-7; maybe TRBD1 (5 bases). TRBV23-1 is treated as an ORF (open reading frame) with a function not yet certain. Between the trimmed V and J ends, which lost 0 bases and 3 bases, there was a span of 18 bases. This CDR3 comprises 17 residues. The CDR3 region has the DNA TGCGCCAGCAGTCAATCGCTAGGCCCAGGGTCTCTCTACGAGCAGTACTTC. Its protein is CASSQSLGPGSLYEQYF.

This clonotype was recorded at least ten times. CDR3 region: CASSFGTGNTGELFF. Written as DNA, the CDR3 is TGTGCCAGCAGCTTCGGGACAGGGAACACCGGGGAGCTGTTTTTT. The chain has TRBV5-6 and TRBJ2-2; 8 nucleotides line up with TRBD1. J lost 1 base, V lost 2 bases, and 1 base had no gene match. CDR3 length: 15 amino acids. The germline V gene encodes CDR1 SGHDT and CDR2 YYEEEE. The variable domain in full, with the rest retrieved from reference TRBV5-6 and TRBJ2-2, is DAGVTQSPTHLIKTRGQQVTLRCSPKSGHDTVSWYQQALGQGPQFIFQYYEEEERQRGNFPDRFSGHQFPNYSSELNVNALLLGDSALYLCASSFGTGNTGELFFGEGSRLTVL.

This clonotype appeared many times. The chain employs TRBV5-1 and TRBJ1-3; unclear D gene. Germline assignment: CDR1 SGHRS and CDR2 YFSETQ. CDR3 length equals 15 residues. Trimming stripped 3 bases from V and 0 bases from J, with 10 bases between. CDR3 sequence reads: CASSSDGRSGNTIYF. Written as DNA, the CDR3 is TGCGCCAGCAGCTCGGACGGACGCTCTGGAAACACCATATATTTT.

The chain has TRBV12-3 or TRBV12-4 and TRBJ1-4; no firm D call. V was clipped by 6 bases and J by 8 bases, with 16 bases between them. This CDR3 has 14 amino acids. The CDR3 spells CASRGGLGAEKLFF. DNA for the CDR3: TGTGCCAGCAGGGGAGGGCTTGGCGCCGAAAAACTGTTTTTT.

This clonotype turned up a few times. This sequence joins TRBV9 and TRBJ2-3; TRBD2 agrees at 9 bases. The V segment lost 3 bases and the J segment 4 bases; nucleotides outside the gene matches: 3. The CDR3 has 14 amino acids. Germline loops: CDR1 SGDLS, CDR2 YYNGEE. The CDR3 DNA follows: TGTGCCAGCAGCGAGCGGGGGGCTGCAGATACGCAGTATTTT. Residues: CASSERGAADTQYF.

This chain joins TRBV7-8 and TRBJ2-3, with TRBD2 matching 11 bases. Trimming at V came to 3 bases and at J to 9 bases, leaving 8 bases not matched to a gene. CDR3 length: 15 amino acids. Per germline, CDR1 SGHVS and CDR2 FQNEAQ. The CDR3 sequence: CASSLISGGADTQYF. The CDR3 coding sequence is TGTGCCAGCAGCTTGATTAGCGGGGGGGCCGACACGCAGTATTTT.

The chain is built from TRBV20-1 and TRBJ2-7; 10 bases are a match to TRBD2. Germline CDR1 DFQATT, CDR2 SNEGSKA (reference sequence). The V gene end was trimmed by 5 bases and the J gene end by 3 bases; junction bases not matched to a gene: 4. This CDR3 region has 13 residues. The CDR3 loop reads CSAPSGGVYEQYF. As DNA, the CDR3 is TGCAGTGCTCCGAGCGGGGGGGTCTACGAGCAGTACTTC.

This clonotype showed up many times. The genes are TRBV29-1 and TRBJ2-2; D is uncertain. There are 13 residues in the CDR3. Trimming cost V 3 bases and J 3 bases, with 8 bases left between them. The germline CDR1 and CDR2 sequences are SQVTM and ANQGSEA. DNA of the CDR3: TGCAGCGTTGAGGGGTTATACACCGGGGAGCTGTTTTTT. The encoded protein is CSVEGLYTGELFF.

This clonotype occurred a few times. The V gene is TRBV9, the J gene TRBJ1-1; possible D gene TRBD1, 5 bases. The CDR3 has 15 residues. The germline V gene encodes CDR1 SGDLS and CDR2 YYNGEE. V was shortened by 4 bases and J by 1 base, with 14 bases between the two germline ends. The CDR3 DNA sequence: TGTGCCAGCAGCCCCAGAGGGGTGGAGAACACTGAAGCTTTCTTT. Translated: CASSPRGVENTEAFF.

This sequence joins TRBV29-1 and TRBJ2-2; D ambiguous. With 7 bases removed from V and 6 bases from J, the gap between germline ends came to 12 bases. Germline V gene sequence: CDR1 SQVTM, CDR2 ANQGSEA. CDR3 length: 12 amino acids. The DNA of the CDR3 is TGCAGCGCCACCGAGCCCGCCGGGGAGCTGTTTTTT. This translates into CSATEPAGELFF.

The chain joins TRBV12-3 or TRBV12-4 to TRBJ2-3, with D uncertain. The CDR3 is 16 residues long. Trimming took 2 bases from V and 1 from J, leaving 13 bases between them. The CDR3 reads CASSLSGGVGTDTQYF. For the CDR3, the DNA is TGTGCCAGCAGTTTAAGTGGTGGGGTAGGCACAGATACGCAGTATTTT.